This TCR beta chain emerged from a study of T cells after yellow fever vaccination. Per germline, CDR1 MNHEY and CDR2 SVGAGI. CDR3 size: 15 residues. Deletions cut 2 bases from V and 6 bases from J, with 14 bases between. Overall study results and limits: The CD4 compartment and the CD8 compartment contained a small share of clonotypes in common. Subsequent to the booster, the majority of primary-vaccination clones reappeared (96% CD4, approximately 90% CD8).

The study made its TCR cDNA through 5'RACE template switching. That step introduced a universal primer site along with UMIs. In TCRdb, the 5' RACE reads were re-called with MiXCR into one record per CDR3 protein. The sample carries about 180,000 distinct CDR3 sequences, approximately 6.2% recorded once. This clonotype was seen repeatedly, ten times or more. Its antigen is unknown. The rearrangement links TRBV6-5 to TRBJ2-1; maybe TRBD2 (7 bases). The sequencing here drew on CD4+ T cells sorted from PBMCs, taken on the day of the first yellow fever vaccination. The receptor's source is a man between 18 and 29 years old who received the YFV17D yellow fever vaccine. CDR3 region: CASSYPRGARNEQFF. Written as DNA, the CDR3 is TGTGCCAGCAGTTACCCCCGGGGGGCTCGCAATGAGCAGTTCTTC.